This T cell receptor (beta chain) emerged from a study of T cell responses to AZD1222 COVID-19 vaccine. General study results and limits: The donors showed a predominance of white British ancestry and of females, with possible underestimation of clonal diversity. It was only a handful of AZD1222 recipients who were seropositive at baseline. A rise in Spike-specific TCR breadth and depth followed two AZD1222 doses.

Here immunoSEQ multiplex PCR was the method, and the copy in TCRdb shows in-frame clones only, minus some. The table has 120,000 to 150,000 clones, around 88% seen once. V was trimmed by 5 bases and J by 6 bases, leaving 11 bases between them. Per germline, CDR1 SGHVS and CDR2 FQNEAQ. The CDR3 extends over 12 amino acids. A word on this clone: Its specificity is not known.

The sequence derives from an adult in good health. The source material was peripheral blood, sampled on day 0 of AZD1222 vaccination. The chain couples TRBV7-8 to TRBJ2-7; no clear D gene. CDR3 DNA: TGTGCCAGCAGCCTCATGACAAGCGAGCAGTACTTC. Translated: CASSLMTSEQYF.